The T cell receptor (beta chain) under discussion was sequenced for a study of blood T cells in healthy people across ages. Study-wide points: Whereas aged donors had fewer naive CD4+ cells, long-lived donors had more of them and higher diversity.

This clonotype was counted a single time. The antigen is unknown. The V segment lost 4 bases and the J segment 7 bases; nucleotides outside the gene matches: 9. Germline CDR1 SGHRS, CDR2 YFSETQ. This CDR3 is 14 amino acids long. Primers used in a second PCR of about 6 to 12 cycles were a sample-barcoded 5' primer and a J-beta primer mix. From the 5' RACE reads, TCRdb called clonotypes with MiXCR, one entry per CDR3 protein. The sample yields 1.4 million to 1.5 million distinct CDR3 sequences, 40% to 50% seen once. This clonotype was sampled from a woman in her late teens or twenties in good health. The specimen sequenced was blood. The genes are TRBV5-1 and TRBJ2-5, with 8 bases matching TRBD1. In DNA, the CDR3 is TGCGCCAGCAGCCCCGTCACAGGGGGTGTGACCCAGTACTTC. Translation gives CASSPVTGGVTQYF.